The 21 T cell receptor beta chains reported below all come from one sample, sequenced in a study of regulatory T cells in long-lasting Graves disease. Time point specified: newly diagnosed GD, antithyroid drugs for less than 3 months. With RNA extracted from PBMCs as input, the TCR library was made. Relying on iRepertoire HTBI primers and Arm-PCR of CDR3 regions, the team built TCR beta libraries. TCRdb re-analysed the multiplex PCR reads in MiXCR, keeping a single row per CDR3 protein. The sample includes fewer than 650,000 distinct CDR3 sequences, approximately 15% of them seen just once. This sample also belongs to another study, concerning T cells in Graves' hyperthyroidism and ophthalmopathy.

Material: peripheral blood mononuclear cells (PBMCs), obtained at new diagnosis, from a patient treated with antithyroid drugs. All receptors come from a young woman with Graves disease.

This chain joins TRBV4-2 and TRBJ1-5; 7 bases are shared with TRBD1. Germline V gives CDR1 LGHNA, CDR2 YNFKEQ. V gave up 0 bases and J gave up 4 bases; unmatched junction bases: 3. CDR3 length equals 15 residues. CDR3 amino acids: CASSQDSTGNQPQHF. The CDR3 region has the DNA TGTGCCAGCAGCCAAGATTCGACAGGGAATCAGCCCCAGCATTTT.

This clonotype occurred many times. At one of its ends the junction is not consistent with the germline gene, which may arise from a read error. The chain has TRBV5-1 and TRBJ2-2, with TRBD1 as a possible D gene (5 bases). Germline CDR1 SGHRS, CDR2 YFSETQ. This CDR3 contains 14 residues. The CDR3 DNA is TGCGCCACCAGCAGGGTGACGAACACCGGGGAGCTGTTTTTT. It specifies CATSRVTNTGELFF.

The table lists this clonotype with many counts. The V gene is TRBV7-9, the J gene TRBJ2-3, with 7 nucleotides matching TRBD2. V lost 5 bases, J lost 3 bases, and 5 bases stayed unmatched. Germline lookup yields CDR1 SEHNR and CDR2 FQNEAQ (reference sequence). This CDR3 spans 14 amino acids. In DNA, the CDR3 is TGTGCCAGCAGCCTCCAAGCGGGAACAGATACGCAGTATTTT. Translated, it gives CASSLQAGTDTQYF. Full variable domain (missing parts from reference TRBV7-9 and TRBJ2-3): DTGVSQNPRHKITKRGQNVTFRCDPISEHNRLYWYRQTLGQGPEFLTYFQNEAQLEKSRLLSDRFSAERPKGSFSTLEIQRTEQGDSAMYLCASSLQAGTDTQYFGPGTRLTVL.

The genes are TRBV28 and TRBJ1-1, with D possibly matching TRBD1 (5 bases). Trimming stripped 7 bases from V and 11 bases from J, with 20 bases between. The V gene's germline CDR1 is MDHEN and CDR2 SYDVKM. This CDR3 is built from 13 residues. In DNA form, the CDR3 reads TGTGCCAGCACGGGGGGTTGGAGGTTAGGGGCTTTCTTT. The encoded protein is CASTGGWRLGAFF.

This clonotype turned up a few times. The rearrangement uses TRBV25-1 and TRBJ2-3; tentative D call: TRBD1 (5 bases). The germline V gene has CDR1 MGHDK and CDR2 SYGVNS. The CDR3 totals 14 residues. Trimming removed 10 bases at V and 8 bases at J, with 22 bases between. In DNA form, the CDR3 reads TGTGCCACCGGTGTCAGGGCCGGAGCAGGTACGCAGTATTTT. Translating gives CATGVRAGAGTQYF.

The rearrangement uses TRBV9 and TRBJ1-6; 12 positions agree with TRBD1. Germline CDR1 is SGDLS and CDR2 is YYNGEE. V shed 2 bases, J shed 9 bases, and the junction held 3 bases outside the gene matches. The CDR3 covers 15 residues. CDR3 nucleotide sequence: TGTGCCAGCAGCGTGGGGACAGGGGGCGGTTCACCCCTCCACTTT. Protein product: CASSVGTGGGSPLHF.

This clonotype came up a few times. The gene calls are TRBV7-6 and TRBJ2-7; 8 bases agree with TRBD1. Germline V CDR1 and CDR2: SGHVS, FNYEAQ. The V and J ends lost 5 bases and 5 bases, in that order; junction bases with no gene match: 14. The CDR3 has 16 residues. This CDR3 reads CASSPQPGQEPHEQYF. In nucleotides, the CDR3 is TGTGCCAGCAGCCCACAGCCGGGACAGGAACCGCACGAGCAGTACTTC. Full variable domain (outside the CDR3, taken from reference TRBV7-6 and TRBJ2-7): GAGVSQSPRYKVTKRGQDVALRCDPISGHVSLYWYRQALGQGPEFLTYFNYEAQQDKSGLPNDRFSAERPEGSISTLTIQRTEQRDSAMYRCASSPQPGQEPHEQYFGPGTRLTVT.

The genes are TRBV7-6 and TRBJ1-5; D is perhaps TRBD1 (5 bases). V dropped 3 bases and J dropped 0 bases, with 9 bases sitting between them. The CDR3 is made up of 15 amino acids. Germline-derived CDR1 and CDR2 are SGHVS and FNYEAQ. CDR3: CASSLDTNSNQPQHF. CDR3 nucleotides: TGTGCCAGCAGCTTGGACACCAATAGCAATCAGCCCCAGCATTTT.

This clonotype showed up many times. V is TRBV13 and J is TRBJ2-1; a possible D gene is TRBD1 (6 bases). V was pared by 8 bases and J by 3 bases, with 11 bases between. The germline V gene encodes CDR1 PRHDT and CDR2 FYEKMQ (reference sequence). CDR3 length: 13 amino acids. CDR3 loop: CASRLTGYNEQFF. CDR3 coding DNA: TGTGCCAGCCGTCTGACAGGCTACAATGAGCAGTTCTTC. Based on the CDR3 plus reference TRBV13 and TRBJ2-1, the full variable domain is AAGVIQSPRHLIKEKRETATLKCYPIPRHDTVYWYQQGPGQDPQFLISFYEKMQSDKGSIPDRFSAQQFSDYHSELNMSSLELGDSALYFCASRLTGYNEQFFGPGTRLTVL.

This clonotype was observed a handful of times. The rearrangement links TRBV29-1 to TRBJ2-1; D remains unclear. Per the germline V gene, CDR1 is SQVTM and CDR2 is ANQGSEA. Between the trimmed V and J ends, which lost 4 bases and 7 bases, there was a span of 14 bases. This CDR3 contains 13 residues. Here the CDR3 reads CSVGDARRNEQFF. In DNA form, the CDR3 reads TGCAGCGTTGGCGACGCTCGCCGGAATGAGCAGTTCTTC.

The chain has TRBV7-9 and TRBJ2-5, with D possibly matching TRBD2 (6 bases). The CDR3 runs 13 residues. Germline values: CDR1 SEHNR, CDR2 FQNEAQ (reference sequence). V was trimmed by 5 bases and J by 5 bases, leaving 12 bases between them. Here the CDR3 reads CASSPSAFETQYF. DNA for the CDR3: TGTGCCAGCAGCCCTAGCGCTTTTGAGACCCAGTACTTC. The whole variable domain, remainder taken from reference TRBV7-9 and TRBJ2-5, is DTGVSQNPRHKITKRGQNVTFRCDPISEHNRLYWYRQTLGQGPEFLTYFQNEAQLEKSRLLSDRFSAERPKGSFSTLEIQRTEQGDSAMYLCASSPSAFETQYFGPGTRLLVL.

This clonotype was picked up a small number of times. This chain connects TRBV5-4 to TRBJ1-1; D not certain. V was trimmed by 2 bases and J by 1 base, leaving 18 bases between them. The CDR3 has 17 residues. From germline, CDR1 is SGHNT and CDR2 YYREEE (reference sequence). For the CDR3, the DNA is TGTGCCAGCAGCTTTAAGGGTAAGGATTTTAAGAACACTGAAGCTTTCTTT. Translating it yields CASSFKGKDFKNTEAFF.

Only a few counts were recorded for this clonotype. The V call is TRBV19, the J call TRBJ2-1, with 11 bases fitting TRBD1. With 5 bases clipped from V and 8 bases from J, the junction kept 8 bases outside the gene matches. CDR1 is LNHDA and CDR2 is SQIVND in the germline V gene (reference sequence). The CDR3 runs to 15 residues. CDR3 region: CASSAGQGVRHEQFF. As DNA, the CDR3 is TGTGCCAGTAGTGCGGGACAGGGGGTTAGGCATGAGCAGTTCTTC.

The chain couples TRBV6-5 to TRBJ1-4; 9 bases are shared with TRBD1. With V trimmed by 4 bases and J by 0 bases, 27 bases remained unmatched. Germline loops: CDR1 MNHEY, CDR2 SVGAGI. The CDR3 consists of 24 residues. Here the CDR3 reads CASSSTLGTGNMDPYLATNEKLFF. Here the CDR3 DNA reads TGTGCCAGCAGTTCAACGCTCGGGACAGGGAACATGGACCCCTATCTTGCAACTAATGAAAAACTGTTTTTT.

The rearrangement joins TRBV19 to TRBJ2-1, with 9 bases that match TRBD1. This CDR3 has 16 amino acids. Looked up from germline, CDR1 is LNHDA and CDR2 is SQIVND (reference sequence). V trimming: 5 bases; J trimming: 2 bases; junction bases outside the gene matches: 7. CDR3 amino acids: CASSPRDRVPYNEQFF. The CDR3 coding sequence is TGTGCCAGTAGTCCCCGGGACAGGGTACCCTACAATGAGCAGTTCTTC.

This clonotype came up a few times. The V and J genes are TRBV10-3 and TRBJ1-5; D ambiguous. Germline V gives CDR1 ENHRY, CDR2 SYGVKD. Between the trimmed V and J ends, which lost 4 bases and 4 bases, there was a span of 8 bases. The CDR3 is 13 amino acids. CDR3 amino acids: CAISGSGNQPQHF. DNA of the CDR3: TGTGCCATCAGTGGGAGCGGAAATCAGCCCCAGCATTTT.

This clonotype was detected many times. The gene calls are TRBV12-3 or TRBV12-4 and TRBJ2-5, with D hard to call. The CDR3 runs to 15 residues. Deletions cut 7 bases from V and 4 bases from J, with 19 bases between. The CDR3 here is CASTETPVPGETQYF. The CDR3 DNA reads as TGTGCCAGCACCGAAACGCCGGTACCGGGAGAGACCCAGTACTTC.

In this sample, this clonotype turned up a few times. The V gene is TRBV19, the J gene TRBJ1-5; D is uncertain. The CDR3 is made up of 13 amino acids. The V and J ends lost 3 bases and 3 bases respectively, with 6 bases between them. The germline CDR1 and CDR2 sequences are LNHDA and SQIVND (reference sequence). The CDR3 region has the DNA TGTGCCAGTAGTATGACCCTCAATCAGCCCCAGCATTTT. The encoded protein is CASSMTLNQPQHF.

The chain combines TRBV9 with TRBJ2-7; TRBD1 matches at 12 bases. V trimming: 5 bases; J trimming: 10 bases; junction bases outside the gene matches: 19. The CDR3 length is 17 residues. The germline V gene encodes CDR1 SGDLS and CDR2 YYNGEE. The CDR3: CASSTNVVGTGGAFQYF. Here the CDR3 DNA reads TGTGCCAGCAGTACTAACGTAGTCGGGACAGGGGGCGCGTTCCAGTACTTC.

This clonotype occurred many times. The chain employs TRBV7-2 and TRBJ2-1; D may correspond to TRBD1 or TRBD2 (7 bases each). V shed 2 bases and J shed 8 bases, with 19 bases lying between them. This CDR3 contains 16 residues. In germline, CDR1 is SGHTA, CDR2 FQGNSA. CDR3 bases: TGTGCCAGCAGCTTAATGCGGGCCCCAGGGGGGGATGAGCAGTTCTTC. It specifies CASSLMRAPGGDEQFF.

The gene calls are TRBV9 and TRBJ2-1; D is unclear. Trimming removed 0 bases at V and 0 bases at J, with 7 bases between. Germline CDR1 SGDLS, CDR2 YYNGEE. This CDR3 is built from 15 residues. CDR3 nucleotide sequence: TGTGCCAGCAGCGTAGCGGCAAGCTCCTACAATGAGCAGTTCTTC. This codes for CASSVAASSYNEQFF. The complete variable domain, with remaining parts taken from reference TRBV9 and TRBJ2-1, reads DSGVTQTPKHLITATGQRVTLRCSPRSGDLSVYWYQQSLDQGLQFLIQYYNGEERAKGNILERFSAQQFPDLHSELNLSSLELGDSALYFCASSVAASSYNEQFFGPGTRLTVL.